The 32 T cell receptor beta chains listed next were all sequenced from one sample in a study of blood T cells in healthy people across ages. A second PCR of 7 to 11 cycles used a sample-barcoded 5' primer and a J-beta primer mix. Using its own MiXCR run on the 5' RACE reads, TCRdb lists one record per CDR3 protein. The sample comprises 1.5 million to 2 million distinct CDR3 sequences, 28% of which are singletons, and roughly 8% rests with the top ten. The specimen was blood. The receptors shown here come from a woman aged 30 to 39 in good health.

Regarding this clonotype: With a much larger clone just one base away, this may be a read error. The chain recombines TRBV29-1 with TRBJ2-4; no clear D. Judging by the DNA end, TRBJ2-7 fits better; the J call may be wrong. Germline V gene lookup returns CDR1 SQVTM and CDR2 ANQGSEA. This CDR3 has 13 amino acids. Here the CDR3 DNA reads TGCAGCGTGGTAGTGACTTGGTCCTACGAGCAGTACTTC. This sequence encodes CSVVVTWSYEQYF.

The rearrangement uses TRBV20-1 and TRBJ2-5; 10 bases map to TRBD2. The CDR3 extends over 16 amino acids. Germline CDR1 DFQATT, CDR2 SNEGSKA (reference sequence). V gave up 2 bases and J gave up 2 bases; unmatched junction bases: 8. This CDR3 is CSARTTSGAPQETQYF. CDR3 DNA: TGCAGTGCTAGAACTACTAGCGGGGCACCTCAAGAGACCCAGTACTTC.

In this sample, this clonotype turned up a few times. The chain couples TRBV20-1 to TRBJ2-2; 9 nucleotides line up with TRBD2. The junction had 2 bases not matched to a gene; V was cut back by 3 bases and J by 6 bases. Germline V lookup: CDR1 DFQATT, CDR2 SNEGSKA (reference sequence). The length of the CDR3 is 13 residues. The CDR3 region is CSASGLAPGELFF. In DNA, the CDR3 is TGCAGTGCTAGTGGACTAGCGCCCGGGGAGCTGTTTTTT.

The chain uses TRBV28 and TRBJ1-4; D may be TRBD1 (5 bases). Germline V gene sequence: CDR1 MDHEN, CDR2 SYDVKM. This CDR3 region has 15 residues. The germline V and J ends were trimmed by 3 bases and 8 bases, with 16 bases remaining between them. CDR3 protein: CASSFRAGRNEKLFF. The CDR3 DNA reads TGTGCCAGCAGTTTTAGGGCGGGGCGCAACGAAAAACTGTTTTTT.

The rearrangement joins TRBV19 to TRBJ1-1; D uncertain. The ends were cut back, 0 bases at V and 4 bases at J, with 15 bases in the middle. The CDR3 is 16 amino acids. Germline values: CDR1 LNHDA, CDR2 SQIVND (reference sequence). The CDR3 region is CASSIDLRGMFTEAFF. The DNA of the CDR3 is TGTGCCAGTAGTATAGATCTGAGAGGGATGTTCACTGAAGCTTTCTTT.

The sample holds many counts of this clonotype. The V call is TRBV6-5, the J call TRBJ2-1, with 9 nucleotides matching TRBD2. From germline, CDR1 is MNHEY and CDR2 SVGAGI. This CDR3 is 16 amino acids long. V lost 4 bases and J lost 12; bases outside the gene matches: 16. CDR3 bases: TGTGCCAGCAGTTCCTCTAGCGGGGCCTCACTCGGCGCGCAGTTCTTC. It translates to CASSSSSGASLGAQFF.

This clonotype was found many times. V gene TRBV18 combines with J gene TRBJ2-5; D remains unclear. The CDR3 contains 14 residues. Germline V CDR1 and CDR2: KGHSH, LQKENI. The V gene lost 2 bases and the J gene lost 3 bases, with 10 bases spanning the gap. The CDR3 sequence: CASSPGQPKETQYF. DNA of the CDR3: TGTGCCAGCTCACCAGGGCAGCCGAAAGAGACCCAGTACTTC.

This chain joins TRBV7-9 and TRBJ2-4; D may be TRBD2 (6 bases). The V gene's germline CDR1 is SEHNR and CDR2 FQNEAQ (reference sequence). The CDR3 is 14 amino acids. V shed 1 base and J shed 7 bases, with 11 bases lying between them. CDR3 amino acids: CASSLDTSMNIQYF. The CDR3, as DNA: TGTGCCAGCAGCTTAGATACTAGCATGAACATTCAGTACTTC.

This clonotype was recorded only once. The chain couples TRBV30 to TRBJ1-6; D remains ambiguous. The CDR3 runs 15 residues. Trimming pared 2 bases from V and 9 bases from J, leaving 17 bases between. CDR1 is GTSNPN and CDR2 is SVGIG in the germline V gene (reference sequence). The CDR3 reads CAWSPSLQLGSPLHF. Here the CDR3 DNA reads TGTGCCTGGAGTCCCTCCTTGCAGTTGGGTTCACCCCTCCACTTT.

About this clonotype itself: A much larger clone differs by one base, so this may be a read error. The genes are TRBV5-6 and TRBJ1-2; TRBD1 aligns across 9 bases. CDR1 is SGHDT, CDR2 YYEEEE, per germline. This CDR3 comprises 14 residues. The J segment lost 4 bases and the V segment lost 6 bases, leaving 7 bases of the junction unmatched. The CDR3: CASKYRGLTYGYTF. The CDR3 DNA is TGTGCCAGCAAATACAGGGGGCTTACCTATGGCTACACCTTC. Variable domain in full (rest from reference TRBV5-6 and TRBJ1-2): DAGVTQSPTHLIKTRGQQVTLRCSPKSGHDTVSWYQQALGQGPQFIFQYYEEEERQRGNFPDRFSGHQFPNYSSELNVNALLLGDSALYLCASKYRGLTYGYTFGSGTRLTVV.

This clonotype showed up many times. This rearrangement joins TRBV7-2 to TRBJ1-2, with D possibly matching TRBD1 (6 bases). The CDR3 runs 14 residues. Germline V CDR1 and CDR2: SGHTA, FQGNSA. Trimming took 1 base from V and 3 from J, leaving 9 bases between them. This chain's CDR3 is CASSLGHRDYGYTF. CDR3 bases: TGTGCCAGCAGCTTAGGTCACAGGGACTATGGCTACACCTTC. Complete variable domain (other parts from reference TRBV7-2 and TRBJ1-2): GAGVSQSPSNKVTEKGKDVELRCDPISGHTALYWYRQSLGQGLEFLIYFQGNSAPDKSGLPSDRFSAERTGGSVSTLTIQRTQQEDSAVYLCASSLGHRDYGYTFGSGTRLTVV.

This clonotype showed up just a few times. The chain uses TRBV20-1 and TRBJ1-4; D unresolved. This CDR3 contains 12 residues. Germline V gene data show CDR1 as DFQATT and CDR2 as SNEGSKA (reference sequence). Trimming took 4 bases from V and 1 from J, leaving 4 bases between them. In nucleotides, the CDR3 is TGCAGTGCTACGGAAACTAATGAAAAACTGTTTTTT. Residues: CSATETNEKLFF.

The chain has TRBV28 and TRBJ1-1; D call uncertain. V was clipped by 10 bases and J by 3 bases, with 18 bases between them. The germline CDR1 and CDR2 sequences are MDHEN and SYDVKM. The CDR3 has 14 residues. CDR3 nucleotide sequence: TGTGCCACCACCCTGGTATGGAAGTACACTGAAGCTTTCTTT. Translation: CATTLVWKYTEAFF.

This sequence joins TRBV5-1 and TRBJ2-3, with TRBD1 as a possible D gene (5 bases). This CDR3 comprises 14 residues. Per the germline V gene, CDR1 is SGHRS and CDR2 is YFSETQ. V lost 3 bases and J lost 1, with 9 bases in between. The CDR3 sequence: CASSSRRGTDTQYF. In DNA, the CDR3 is TGCGCCAGCAGCTCGCGCAGGGGCACAGATACGCAGTATTTT. Filled out from reference TRBV5-1 and TRBJ2-3, the complete variable domain reads KAGVTQTPRYLIKTRGQQVTLSCSPISGHRSVSWYQQTPGQGLQFLFEYFSETQRNKGNFPGRFSGRQFSNSRSEMNVSTLELGDSALYLCASSSRRGTDTQYFGPGTRLTVL.

This clonotype appeared once. The chain is built from TRBV11-1 and TRBJ2-7, with D possibly TRBD2 on 7 matching bases. There are 13 residues in the CDR3. The germline V and J ends were trimmed by 8 bases and 3 bases, with 14 bases remaining between them. In germline, CDR1 is SGHAT, CDR2 FQDESV (reference sequence). Written as DNA, the CDR3 is TGTGCCAGCGGCCCGAGGGGGGGCTACGAGCAGTACTTC. Encoded protein: CASGPRGGYEQYF.

The sample holds a few counts of this clonotype. This rearrangement joins TRBV4-2 to TRBJ2-1; 9 nucleotides line up with TRBD2. J was trimmed by 15 bases and V by 0 bases; bases with no gene match: 6. Germline CDR1 reads LGHNA; CDR2 reads YNFKEQ. This CDR3 spans 13 amino acids. The CDR3 bases are TGTGCCAGCAGCCAAGATGGGGGGACTAGCCTGTTCTTC. Protein sequence: CASSQDGGTSLFF.

The chain combines TRBV30 with TRBJ1-1, with D possibly being TRBD1 (6 bases). CDR3 length: 12 residues. The V end lost 4 bases, the J end lost 4 bases, and 10 bases lay between the germline ends. The germline CDR1 and CDR2 sequences are GTSNPN and SVGIG (reference sequence). CDR3 loop: CAWNTGTTEAFF. The CDR3, as DNA: TGTGCCTGGAACACAGGGACCACTGAAGCTTTCTTT.

The chain recombines TRBV3-1 with TRBJ2-5, with TRBD2 matching 7 bases. Trimming removed 5 bases from V and 2 bases from J; junction bases left unmatched: 23. Germline V CDR1 and CDR2: LGHDT, YNNKEL (reference sequence). The CDR3 consists of 20 residues. The CDR3, as DNA: TGTGCCAGCAGCTTCTCCGAGGGAGGGTTGGCTAGCGGTCGACAAGAGACCCAGTACTTC. Translated: CASSFSEGGLASGRQETQYF.

In this sample, this clonotype turned up many times. Here the CDR3 DNA reads TGCGCCAGCAGACTTAACCGCGAGCAGTACTTC. Its protein is CASRLNREQYF. This chain joins TRBV5-1 and TRBJ2-7, with unresolved D. The CDR3 has 11 residues. Trimming removed 5 bases from V and 6 bases from J, with 9 bases in between. Per the germline V gene, CDR1 is SGHRS and CDR2 is YFSETQ.

This clonotype was observed once. This could be a read error, since a much larger clone is one nucleotide away. The rearrangement links TRBV15 to TRBJ2-7; 10 bases map to TRBD2. The junction had 14 bases not matched to a gene; V was cut back by 3 bases and J by 6 bases. This CDR3 spans 17 amino acids. The germline V gene has CDR1 LNHNV and CDR2 YYDKDF (reference sequence). The CDR3 DNA reads as TGTGCCACCAGCAGGGACCGTGGGGGACTAGCGTGGTGCGAGCAGTACTTC. Amino acid sequence: CATSRDRGGLAWCEQYF.

The table lists this clonotype with many counts. J is TRBJ2-7 and V is TRBV10-3; 8 bases are a match to TRBD1. V lost 9 bases, J lost 5 bases, and 9 bases stayed unmatched. The germline CDR1 and CDR2 sequences are ENHRY and SYGVKD. This CDR3 is built from 13 residues. CDR3 sequence reads: CAINDRGNHEQYF. CDR3 nucleotide sequence: TGTGCCATAAACGACAGGGGTAACCACGAGCAGTACTTC.

In regard to this clonotype: This may be a read error, as it is one base from a much larger clone. This chain links TRBV29-1 with TRBJ2-1; 8 positions match TRBD1. This CDR3 spans 14 amino acids. Looked up from germline, CDR1 is SQVTM and CDR2 is ANQGSEA. After removal of 6 bases from V and 6 bases from J, the junction contained 10 bases not matched to a gene. The CDR3 region has the DNA TGCAGCGTGTCGGACAGGGCGTTTGCCAATGAGCAGTTCTTC. It specifies CSVSDRAFANEQFF.

The chain combines TRBV6-2 or TRBV6-3 with TRBJ2-1; the D gene is possibly TRBD2 (6 bases). The CDR3 sequence is 15 residues long. Deletions cut 2 bases from V and 5 bases from J, with 13 bases between. Germline V gene data show CDR1 as MNHEY and CDR2 as SVGEGT. The CDR3 sequence is CASSYAGRSNNEQFF. The CDR3 nucleotides read TGTGCCAGCAGTTACGCGGGACGGTCCAACAATGAGCAGTTCTTC.

V and J are TRBV2 and TRBJ2-1; D might be TRBD1 or TRBD2, each matching 5 bases. V was trimmed by 6 bases and J by 9 bases, leaving 15 bases between them. Looked up from germline, CDR1 is SNHLY and CDR2 is FYNNEI. The CDR3 length is 13 residues. Here the CDR3 DNA reads TGTGCCAGCAGGATCTCCAGGGACGGTGAGCAGTTCTTC. Translation gives CASRISRDGEQFF. Drawing the rest from reference TRBV2 and TRBJ2-1, the complete variable domain is EPEVTQTPSHQVTQMGQEVILRCVPISNHLYFYWYRQILGQKVEFLVSFYNNEISEKSEIFDDQFSVERPDGSNFTLKIRSTKLEDSAMYFCASRISRDGEQFFGPGTRLTVL.

Ten or more counts support this clonotype. The chain employs TRBV7-8 and TRBJ2-7; D unresolved. The CDR3 spans 15 residues. V dropped 1 base and J dropped 2 bases, with 12 bases sitting between them. Germline CDR1 SGHVS, CDR2 FQNEAQ. The CDR3, as DNA: TGTGCCAGCAGCTTAGGTCGATTGCAGCCCTACGAGCAGTACTTC. Protein sequence: CASSLGRLQPYEQYF.

This clonotype was detected ten times or more. V is TRBV6-2 or TRBV6-3 and J is TRBJ2-7; D unclear. Per the germline V gene, CDR1 is MNHEY and CDR2 is SVGEGT. V was cut by 1 base and J by 4 bases, with 2 bases left in between. The CDR3 is 11 amino acids. The CDR3 DNA reads as TGTGCCAGCAGTTACTATTACGAGCAGTACTTC. This sequence encodes CASSYYYEQYF.

This clonotype was seen only a few times. The gene calls are TRBV20-1 and TRBJ2-7, with 8 bases lining up with TRBD2. The germline gives CDR1 DFQATT, CDR2 SNEGSKA (reference sequence). The J segment lost 6 bases and the V segment lost 2 bases, leaving 15 bases of the junction unmatched. There are 16 residues in the CDR3. CDR3 DNA: TGCAGTGCTAGACCACTCCGGGGGGGCGAATCTCTCGAGCAGTACTTC. It yields the protein CSARPLRGGESLEQYF.

The V call is TRBV4-3, the J call TRBJ1-2; no firm D call. Trimming left V 0 bases short and J 4 bases short, with 9 bases between. Looked up from germline, CDR1 is LGHNA and CDR2 is YSLEER. There are 14 residues in the CDR3. CDR3 sequence reads: CASSQDRLTYGYTF. DNA of the CDR3: TGCGCCAGCAGCCAAGACAGGCTAACCTATGGCTACACCTTC.

A single count supports this clonotype. The rearrangement joins TRBV7-9 to TRBJ1-1; the D gene is possibly TRBD1 (5 bases). This CDR3 region has 14 residues. Germline CDR1 is SEHNR and CDR2 is FQNEAQ (reference sequence). Trimming took off 5 bases at V and 4 bases at J, with 14 bases between the two ends. DNA of the CDR3: TGTGCCAGCAGCCAAAGCCAGGGACCCACTGAAGCTTTCTTT. This sequence encodes CASSQSQGPTEAFF.

The chain carries TRBV4-1 and TRBJ2-7, with D tentatively TRBD1 (5 bases). Trimming stripped 1 base from V and 6 bases from J, with 10 bases between. CDR1 is MGHRA, CDR2 YSYEKL, per germline. CDR3 length: 13 amino acids. The CDR3 reads CASSQVQGSEQYF. CDR3 coding DNA: TGCGCCAGCAGCCAAGTTCAGGGCAGCGAGCAGTACTTC.

In its sample, this clonotype was seen many times. V and J are TRBV7-9 and TRBJ2-7; D may be TRBD1 or TRBD2 (5 bases each). Germline assignment: CDR1 SEHNR and CDR2 FQNEAQ (reference sequence). The CDR3 is 12 amino acids. The CDR3 region has the DNA TGTGCGGCCTCGAGGGGCGATTACGAGCAGTACTTC. This sequence encodes CAASRGDYEQYF.

This sequence joins TRBV20-1 and TRBJ2-7, with D perhaps assigned TRBD1 or TRBD2 (5 bases each). The CDR3 length is 17 residues. The germline CDR1 and CDR2 sequences are DFQATT and SNEGSKA (reference sequence). The V end was cut by 1 base, the J end by 0 bases, with 19 bases between. The CDR3 reads CSARGPNTGRTSYEQYF. CDR3 bases: TGCAGTGCTAGAGGCCCGAATACGGGGCGAACCTCCTACGAGCAGTACTTC.